The rows below give T cell receptor beta chains drawn from one sample of a study of shared clonotypes between healthy human individuals. The assay was immunoSEQ multiplex PCR, and TCRdb's table has in-frame clones only and misses some. Here the sample spans 2,500,000 or so clones, 80% to 95% being singletons. Sequencing was performed on naive CD4+ T cells from PBMCs. The receptors were sampled from a man between 18 and 35 years old in good health. Some clones in this sample may be carry-over from other donors' samples. Both conserved end residues are part of each CDR3. A D gene is named only where the DNA matches it firmly. Some rows mark clone size as missing; the rest say once, few, many or name a class of expanded clone.

j_call d_call v_call clone_size cdr3_nt cdr3_aa
TRBJ1-3 TRBD1 TRBV30 NA TGTGCCTGGAGAACAGGGGCCTCTGGAAACACCATATATTTT CAWRTGASGNTIYF
TRBJ1-1 TRBD1 TRBV5-4 NA TGTGCCAGCAGCCAGGGGGGCCTGACCACTGAAGCTTTCTTT CASSQGGLTTEAFF
TRBJ2-7 TRBD1 TRBV5-1 NA TGCGCCAGCAGCTTGACAGGGGGCGGATACGAGCAGTACTTC CASSLTGGGYEQYF
TRBJ2-7 NA TRBV18 few TGTGCCAGCTCACCACCGAGTTCCTACGAGCAGTACTTC CASSPPSSYEQYF
TRBJ1-1 TRBD1 TRBV19 NA TGTGCCAGTAGTATGCAACAGGGGCCCGAAGCTTTCTTT CASSMQQGPEAFF
TRBJ1-2 TRBD1 TRBV2 NA TGTGCCAGCACCGGGACAGGGGGCCGGAGTGGCTACACCTTC CASTGTGGRSGYTF
TRBJ2-1 NA TRBV6-1 NA TGTGCCAGCAGTGATGACCCGAGCTCCTACAATGAGCAGTTCTTC CASSDDPSSYNEQFF
TRBJ1-5 NA TRBV10-2 NA TGCGCCAGCAGTGACACGTCCTATCAGCCCCAGCATTTT CASSDTSYQPQHF
TRBJ1-4 NA TRBV9 NA TGTGCCAGCAGCCCAAGCTTGGGCGCTGCTGAAAAACTGTTTTTT CASSPSLGAAEKLFF
TRBJ1-2 NA TRBV5-1 NA TGCGCCAGCAGCCTGAACCTAGGGACCTATGGCTACACCTTC CASSLNLGTYGYTF
TRBJ2-7 NA TRBV7-9 NA TGTGCCAGCAGCTTAGAGGGTTTCCCCTACGAGCAGTACTTC CASSLEGFPYEQYF
TRBJ2-5 NA TRBV5-6 NA TGTGCCAGCAGCTACGGAGTAAGTCCCCAAGAGACCCAGTACTTC CASSYGVSPQETQYF
TRBJ2-2 NA TRBV18 NA TGTGCCAGCTCAAACCAGGGGACCCCGAACACCGGGGAGCTGTTTTTT CASSNQGTPNTGELFF
TRBJ1-3 NA TRBV27 NA TGTGCCAGCAGTTTTACAGCTGGAAACACCATATATTTT CASSFTAGNTIYF
TRBJ1-2 NA TRBV4-1 NA TGCGCCAGCAGCTCTAGGGGAGTTTACTATGGCTACACCTTC CASSSRGVYYGYTF
TRBJ2-7 NA TRBV29-1 NA TGCAGCGTCCGTCCGGGACTTACCTACGAGCAGTACTTC CSVRPGLTYEQYF
TRBJ2-1 NA TRBV5-1 NA TGCGCCAGCAGCTTGGACAGGGTCTCCTACAATGAGCAGTTCTTC CASSLDRVSYNEQFF
TRBJ2-3 NA TRBV5-6 NA TGTGCCAGGCCTACAGATACGCAGTATTTT CARPTDTQYF
TRBJ2-2 TRBD1 TRBV7-2 NA TGTGCCAGCAGCGTAGTGGGGGGTTGGACAGGGTCTTCCGGGGAGCTGTTTTTT CASSVVGGWTGSSGELFF
TRBJ2-1 TRBD2 TRBV5-1 NA TGCGCCAGCAGCAACCTTCTAGCGGGAGGGCCCTTCAATGAGCAGTTCTTC CASSNLLAGGPFNEQFF
TRBJ2-1 TRBD1 TRBV4-1 NA TGCGCCAGCAGCACCCGGGACAGGGCCACGGAGCAGTTCTTC CASSTRDRATEQFF
TRBJ2-3 NA TRBV9 NA TGTGCCAGCAGCGTTGGCAGGGTCGCAGATACGCAGTATTTT CASSVGRVADTQYF